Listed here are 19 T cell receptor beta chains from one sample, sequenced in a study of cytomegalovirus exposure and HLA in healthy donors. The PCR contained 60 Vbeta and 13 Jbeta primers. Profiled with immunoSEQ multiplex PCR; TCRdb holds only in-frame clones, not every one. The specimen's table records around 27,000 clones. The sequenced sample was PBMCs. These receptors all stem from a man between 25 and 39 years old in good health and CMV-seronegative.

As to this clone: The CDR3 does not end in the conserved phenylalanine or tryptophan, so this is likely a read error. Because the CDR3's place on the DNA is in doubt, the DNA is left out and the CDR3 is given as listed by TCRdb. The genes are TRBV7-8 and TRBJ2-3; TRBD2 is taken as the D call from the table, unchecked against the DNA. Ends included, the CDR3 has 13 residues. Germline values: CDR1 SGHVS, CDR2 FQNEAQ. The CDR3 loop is CASSPRTSGSLGL.

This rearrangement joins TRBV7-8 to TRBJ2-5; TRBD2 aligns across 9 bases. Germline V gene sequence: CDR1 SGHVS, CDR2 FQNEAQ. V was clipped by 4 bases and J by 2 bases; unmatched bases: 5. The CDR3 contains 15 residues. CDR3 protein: CASSSRRGGQETQYF. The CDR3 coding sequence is TGTGCCAGCAGCTCTCGGCGGGGGGGTCAAGAGACCCAGTACTTC.

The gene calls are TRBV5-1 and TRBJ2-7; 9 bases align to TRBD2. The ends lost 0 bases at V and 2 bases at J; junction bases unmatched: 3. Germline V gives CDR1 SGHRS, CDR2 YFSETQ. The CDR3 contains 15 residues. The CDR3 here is CASSLGAGGAYEQYF. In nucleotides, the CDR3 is TGCGCCAGCAGCTTGGGTGCGGGAGGGGCCTACGAGCAGTACTTC.

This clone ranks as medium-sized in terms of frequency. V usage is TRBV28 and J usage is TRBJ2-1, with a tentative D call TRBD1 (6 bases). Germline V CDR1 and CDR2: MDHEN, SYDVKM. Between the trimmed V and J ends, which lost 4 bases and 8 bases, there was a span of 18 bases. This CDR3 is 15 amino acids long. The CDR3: CASSSRTALGDEQFF. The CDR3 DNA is TGTGCCAGCAGTTCGAGGACAGCTTTAGGCGATGAGCAGTTCTTC.

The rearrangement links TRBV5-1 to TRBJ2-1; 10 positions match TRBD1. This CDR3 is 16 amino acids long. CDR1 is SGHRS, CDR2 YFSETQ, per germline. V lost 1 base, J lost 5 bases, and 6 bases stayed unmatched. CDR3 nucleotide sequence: TGCGCCAGCAGCTTGTTGGGACAGGGGACAAACAATGAGCAGTTCTTC. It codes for CASSLLGQGTNNEQFF. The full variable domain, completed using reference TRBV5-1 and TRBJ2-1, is KAGVTQTPRYLIKTRGQQVTLSCSPISGHRSVSWYQQTPGQGLQFLFEYFSETQRNKGNFPGRFSGRQFSNSRSEMNVSTLELGDSALYLCASSLLGQGTNNEQFFGPGTRLTVL.

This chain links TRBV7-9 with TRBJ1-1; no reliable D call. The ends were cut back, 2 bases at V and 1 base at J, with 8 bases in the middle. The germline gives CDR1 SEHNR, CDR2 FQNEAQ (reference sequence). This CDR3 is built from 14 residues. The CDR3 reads CASSLNAGNTEAFF. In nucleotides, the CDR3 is TGTGCCAGCAGCTTAAATGCGGGGAACACTGAAGCTTTCTTT.

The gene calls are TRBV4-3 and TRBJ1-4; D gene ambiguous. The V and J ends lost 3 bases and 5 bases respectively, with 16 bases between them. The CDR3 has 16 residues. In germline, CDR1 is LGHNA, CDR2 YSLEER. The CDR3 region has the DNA TGCGCCAGCAGCCACGATAAGCTAGTGAAAAATGAAAAACTGTTTTTT. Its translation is CASSHDKLVKNEKLFF.

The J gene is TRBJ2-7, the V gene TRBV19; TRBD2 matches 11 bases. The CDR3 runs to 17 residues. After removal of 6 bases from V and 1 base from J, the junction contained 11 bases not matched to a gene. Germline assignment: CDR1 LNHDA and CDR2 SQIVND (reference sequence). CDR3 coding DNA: TGTGCCAGTAGACCCGCGCAGACTAGCGGGGCTTCCTACGAGCAGTACTTC. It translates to CASRPAQTSGASYEQYF.

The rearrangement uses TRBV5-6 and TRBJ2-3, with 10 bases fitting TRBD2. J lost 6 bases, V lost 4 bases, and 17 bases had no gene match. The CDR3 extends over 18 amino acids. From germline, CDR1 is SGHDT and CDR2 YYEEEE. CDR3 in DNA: TGTGCCAGCAGCCCACTAGCGGGGTCACTAGTCTCCGGGGATACGCAGTATTTT. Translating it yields CASSPLAGSLVSGDTQYF.

The CDR3: CASSSSGFQQFF. CDR3 in DNA: TGTGCCAGCAGCTCCTCAGGCTTCCAGCAGTTCTTC. This chain uses TRBV9 with TRBJ2-1; D is uncertain. Germline CDR1 and CDR2: SGDLS and YYNGEE. CDR3 length equals 12 residues. V shed 4 bases and J shed 11 bases, with 13 bases lying between them.

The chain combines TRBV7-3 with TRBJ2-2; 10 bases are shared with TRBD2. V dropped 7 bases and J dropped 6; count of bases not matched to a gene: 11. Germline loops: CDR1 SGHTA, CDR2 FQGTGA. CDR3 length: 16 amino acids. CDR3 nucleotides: TGTGCCAGCACCTCGGGGAGCGGGGGGGCTTCCGGGGAGCTGTTTTTT. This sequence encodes CASTSGSGGASGELFF. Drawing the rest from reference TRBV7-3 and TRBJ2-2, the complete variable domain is GAGVSQTPSNKVTEKGKYVELRCDPISGHTALYWYRQSLGQGPEFLIYFQGTGAADDSGLPNDRFFAVRPEGSVSTLKIQRTERGDSAVYLCASTSGSGGASGELFFGEGSRLTVL.

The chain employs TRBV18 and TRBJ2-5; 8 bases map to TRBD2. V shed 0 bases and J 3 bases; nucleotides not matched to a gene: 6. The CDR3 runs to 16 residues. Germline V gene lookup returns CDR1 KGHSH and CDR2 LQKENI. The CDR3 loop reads CASSPPKVAGKETQYF. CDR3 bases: TGTGCCAGCTCACCACCAAAGGTAGCGGGAAAAGAGACCCAGTACTTC.

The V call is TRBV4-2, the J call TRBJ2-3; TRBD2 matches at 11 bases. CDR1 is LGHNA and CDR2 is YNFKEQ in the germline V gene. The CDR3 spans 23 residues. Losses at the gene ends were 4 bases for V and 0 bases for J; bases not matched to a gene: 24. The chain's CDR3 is CASSRRMLAGGDLPNRSTDTQYF. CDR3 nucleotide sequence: TGTGCCAGCAGCCGAAGGATGCTAGCGGGGGGCGACCTACCGAATCGTAGCACAGATACGCAGTATTTT.

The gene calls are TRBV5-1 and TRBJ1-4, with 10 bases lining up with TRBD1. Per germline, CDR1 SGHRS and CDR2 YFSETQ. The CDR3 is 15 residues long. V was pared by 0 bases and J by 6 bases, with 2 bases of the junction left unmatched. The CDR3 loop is CASSLAGTGDEKLFF. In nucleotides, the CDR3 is TGCGCCAGCAGCTTGGCTGGGACAGGGGATGAAAAACTGTTTTTT.

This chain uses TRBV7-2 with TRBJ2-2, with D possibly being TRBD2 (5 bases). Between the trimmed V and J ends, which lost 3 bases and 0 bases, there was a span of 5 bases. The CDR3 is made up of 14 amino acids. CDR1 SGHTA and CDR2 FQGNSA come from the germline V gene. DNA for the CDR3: TGTGCCAGCAGCTTTAGCGCGAACACCGGGGAGCTGTTTTTT. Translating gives CASSFSANTGELFF.

The CDR3 coding sequence is TGTGCCAGCAGCTCTACTAGCGGCTACACAGATACGCAGTATTTT. As protein: CASSSTSGYTDTQYF. The chain links TRBV5-4 to TRBJ2-3; TRBD2 agrees at 8 bases. CDR1 and CDR2 (germline): SGHNT, YYREEE (reference sequence). V trimming: 3 bases; J trimming: 2 bases; junction bases outside the gene matches: 5. The CDR3 sequence is 15 residues long.

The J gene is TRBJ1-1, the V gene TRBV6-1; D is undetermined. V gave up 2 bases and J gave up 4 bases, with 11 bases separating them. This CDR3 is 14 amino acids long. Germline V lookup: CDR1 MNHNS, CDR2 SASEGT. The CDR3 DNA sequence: TGTGCCAGCAGTGAAAACCCGGGTCCCACTGAAGCTTTCTTT. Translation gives CASSENPGPTEAFF.

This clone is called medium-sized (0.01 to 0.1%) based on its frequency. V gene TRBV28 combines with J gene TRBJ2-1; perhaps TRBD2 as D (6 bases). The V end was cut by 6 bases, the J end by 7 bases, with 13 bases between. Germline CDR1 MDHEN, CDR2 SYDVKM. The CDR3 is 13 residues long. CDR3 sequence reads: CASSRRGWNEQFF. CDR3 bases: TGTGCCAGCAGCCGGAGGGGCTGGAATGAGCAGTTCTTC.

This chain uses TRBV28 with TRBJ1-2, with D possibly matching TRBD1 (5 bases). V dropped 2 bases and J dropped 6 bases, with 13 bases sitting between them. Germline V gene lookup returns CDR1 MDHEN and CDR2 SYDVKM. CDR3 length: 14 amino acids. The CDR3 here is CASSLPGWGDGYTF. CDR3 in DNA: TGTGCCAGCAGTTTACCTGGGTGGGGGGATGGCTACACCTTC.